This T cell receptor (beta chain) appears in the sequencing data of a study of CD8+CD57+ T cells in acquired aplastic anemia. Study information: Mean yield of DNA from sorted CD4+ and CD8+ cells was about 3.2 ug.

Deletions cut 6 bases from V and 2 bases from J, with 22 bases between. CDR1 and CDR2 from the germline V gene are MNHEY and SVGAGI. The CDR3 totals 17 residues. The template used for profiling TCR beta VDJ and CDR3 was genomic DNA. Each CDR3 protein is one row after TCRdb ran MiXCR on the reads. The top ten hold about 20% of the sample, which has around 220,000 distinct CDR3 sequences, about half seen once. General study findings and limits: The study identified roughly 29 CD8+ CDR3 sequences shared by patients and controls.

A note on this clonotype: Its matching antigen is unknown. This CDR3 fails to terminate in the conserved phenylalanine or tryptophan, so it likely reflects a read error.

Flow cytometry had shown expanded CD8+CD57+ cells in the patients chosen for sequencing. At the time of blood sampling, patients had not yet received any therapy. The rearrangement joins TRBV6-5 to TRBJ1-1, with D possibly TRBD1 on 5 matching bases. The sequence was obtained from a human donor with aplastic anemia. Specimen: sorted CD4+, CD8+, or CD8+CD57+ T cells (not recorded which) from PBMCs. The CDR3 loop reads CASSHLRQLYSNTEAFL. The CDR3, as DNA: TGTGCCAGCAGCCACCTGCGACAGCTATACTCTAACACTGAAGCTTTCCTT.